These 9 T cell receptor beta chains came from one sample sequenced in a study of blood T cell repertoires in COVID-19. The assay was immunoSEQ multiplex PCR, and TCRdb's table has in-frame clones only and misses some. This table has roughly 230,000 clones, over 70% appearing once. The sequencing sample was made of peripheral blood. These receptor sequences come from a man between 40 and 49 years old with active or convalescent COVID-19.

CDR3 nucleotide sequence: TGTGCCAGCAGCTGGGGACAGGGGAATTCACCCCTCCACTTT. Amino acid sequence: CASSWGQGNSPLHF. This rearrangement joins TRBV5-5 to TRBJ1-6; 10 bases are a match to TRBD1. The V gene end was trimmed by 3 bases and the J gene end by 7 bases; junction bases not matched to a gene: 1. The CDR3 is 14 amino acids. Germline V lookup: CDR1 SGHKS, CDR2 YYEKEE (reference sequence).

CDR3 in amino acids: CASSDGTLQGHEQYF. The CDR3 nucleotides are TGCGCCAGCAGTGATGGGACCCTTCAGGGGCACGAGCAGTACTTC. The J gene is TRBJ2-7, the V gene TRBV10-1; perhaps TRBD1 as D (6 bases). V was pared by 3 bases and J by 5 bases, with 17 bases between. The CDR3 length is 15 residues. CDR1 and CDR2 from the germline V gene are WNHNN and SYGVQD (reference sequence).

The chain employs TRBV29-1 and TRBJ1-4; tentatively, D is TRBD1 (5 bases). The CDR3 is 13 residues long. Per germline, CDR1 SQVTM and CDR2 ANQGSEA. Deletions cut 6 bases from V and 5 bases from J, with 13 bases between. The CDR3 loop is CSVQTAFNEKLFF. CDR3 DNA sequence: TGCAGCGTCCAGACAGCATTCAATGAAAAACTGTTTTTT.

The rearrangement joins TRBV19 to TRBJ2-6; D perhaps matches TRBD1 (6 bases). The CDR3 covers 17 residues. The germline V gene encodes CDR1 LNHDA and CDR2 SQIVND (reference sequence). Between the trimmed V and J ends, which lost 5 bases and 0 bases, there was a span of 14 bases. The DNA of the CDR3 is TGTGCCAGTAGTCGATACAGGGTTAGCTCTGGGGCCAACGTCCTGACTTTC. It specifies CASSRYRVSSGANVLTF.

This clone has more than one count but fewer than ten. The chain combines TRBV3-1 (or the pseudogene TRBV3-2) with TRBJ1-3; D call uncertain. CDR3 length: 14 residues. V lost 4 bases and J lost 0, with 7 bases in between. Germline CDR1 is LGHDT and CDR2 is YNNKEL (reference sequence). The CDR3 nucleotides read TGTGCCAGCAGCCGCAGCGACTCTGGAAACACCATATATTTT. This translates into CASSRSDSGNTIYF.

The gene calls are TRBV29-1 and TRBJ1-4; 7 nucleotides match TRBD1. Germline-derived CDR1 and CDR2 are SQVTM and ANQGSEA. V shed 4 bases and J 8 bases; nucleotides not matched to a gene: 7. This CDR3 spans 13 amino acids. The CDR3 sequence: CSVVTGQGEKLFF. DNA of the CDR3: TGCAGCGTTGTGACAGGGCAGGGGGAAAAACTGTTTTTT.

J is TRBJ2-3 and V is TRBV9; D call uncertain. Germline lookup yields CDR1 SGDLS and CDR2 YYNGEE. Trimming took off 0 bases at V and 5 bases at J, with 16 bases between the two ends. This CDR3 is 16 amino acids long. The CDR3 sequence: CASSVAPTTSGDTQYF. The CDR3 nucleotides are TGTGCCAGCAGCGTAGCACCAACTACTTCGGGAGATACGCAGTATTTT.

This chain joins TRBV12-3 or TRBV12-4 and TRBJ1-5; D gene unclear. The CDR3 length is 12 residues. V was pared by 0 bases and J by 11 bases, with 8 bases between. The CDR3 bases are TGTGCCAGCAGTTTAGCAGGGAGAGCCCAGCATTTT. This sequence encodes CASSLAGRAQHF.

With respect to this clone: Germline and junction disagree at one end, which may indicate a read error. The rearrangement links TRBV7-7 to TRBJ2-2, with 11 nucleotides matching TRBD2. Germline assignment: CDR1 SSHAT and CDR2 FNYEAQ (reference sequence). The CDR3 runs to 16 residues. The CDR3 is CASSLLLAGGTGELFF. CDR3 in DNA: TGTGCTAGCAGCTTACTTCTAGCGGGGGGCACCGGGGAGCTGTTTTTT.